One and the same sample provided the 20 T cell receptor beta chains below, sequenced in a study of Ad26.COV2.S vaccination and SARS-CoV-2 variants. Described treatment: approximately 18 received Ad26.COV2.S at low or high dose, single or two shots; about 5 received placebo; per-sample allocation not given. The study sampled participants on day 63 after the first vaccine or placebo injection. Clones were read by immunoSEQ multiplex PCR, and TCRdb kept only the in-frame ones, dropping some. The table records hundreds of thousands of clones, approximately 89% of them present only once. The sample here was peripheral blood, taken in a trial of Ad26.COV2.S vaccine versus placebo. The receptor source for this set is a person between 18 and 65 years old who received the Ad26.COV2.S COVID-19 vaccine or a placebo.

The chain employs TRBV6-5 and TRBJ2-5; 8 nucleotides match TRBD1. This CDR3 contains 15 residues. Germline-derived CDR1 and CDR2 are MNHEY and SVGAGI. Germline trimming cut 6 bases from V and 1 base from J; bases unmatched to any gene: 7. As DNA, the CDR3 is TGTGCCAGCAGGACGGGACAGGCTCTCCAAGAGACCCAGTACTTC. Protein product: CASRTGQALQETQYF.

The rearrangement uses TRBV11-3 and TRBJ1-1; D call uncertain. This CDR3 is 12 amino acids long. Trimming took 0 bases from V and 7 from J, leaving 6 bases between them. CDR1 and CDR2 from the germline V gene are SGHNT and YENEEA. CDR3: CASSLDGVEAFF. CDR3 nucleotides: TGTGCCAGCAGCTTAGATGGGGTTGAAGCTTTCTTT.

V and J are TRBV28 and TRBJ1-5, with D uncertain. Germline V gives CDR1 MDHEN, CDR2 SYDVKM. CDR3 length: 13 amino acids. V was clipped by 5 bases and J by 0 bases, with 5 bases between them. The CDR3 protein is CASSLDSNQPQHF. The CDR3, as DNA: TGTGCCAGCAGTCTAGATAGCAATCAGCCCCAGCATTTT. The variable domain in full, completed from reference TRBV28 and TRBJ1-5, reads DVKVTQSSRYLVKRTGEKVFLECVQDMDHENMFWYRQDPGLGLRLIYFSYDVKMKEKGDIPEGYSVSREKKERFSLILESASTNQTSMYLCASSLDSNQPQHFGDGTRLSIL.

A note on this clone: The sample contains more than one DNA sequence encoding this CDR3. The chain carries TRBV7-9 and TRBJ1-5; D uncertain. The CDR3 is 14 residues long. The V gene's germline CDR1 is SEHNR and CDR2 FQNEAQ (reference sequence). V was pared by 0 bases and J by 1 base, with 4 bases between. The CDR3: CASSLAGSNQPQHF. CDR3 in DNA: TGTGCCAGCAGCTTAGCAGGGAGCAATCAGCCCCAGCATTTT.

The CDR3 loop reads CASSPPGGTEQYF. The CDR3 bases are TGTGCCAGCAGCCCCCCGGGAGGGACCGAGCAGTACTTC. The rearrangement joins TRBV11-1 to TRBJ2-7; the match to TRBD2 covers 8 bases. This CDR3 contains 13 residues. Germline lookup yields CDR1 SGHAT and CDR2 FQDESV (reference sequence). With 5 bases clipped from V and 6 bases from J, the junction kept 6 bases outside the gene matches.

The chain combines TRBV9 with TRBJ2-3; TRBD2 matches 12 bases. In germline, CDR1 is SGDLS, CDR2 YYNGEE. J lost 3 bases, V lost 0 bases, and 8 bases had no gene match. The CDR3 loop spans 18 amino acids. The CDR3 DNA sequence: TGTGCCAGCAGCGTAGCTAGCGGGGGGGCTCTTCGGACAGATACGCAGTATTTT. Its protein product is CASSVASGGALRTDTQYF.

The chain uses TRBV18 and TRBJ1-6; D possibly corresponds to TRBD1 (5 bases). The CDR3 runs to 16 residues. Germline V gene data show CDR1 as KGHSH and CDR2 as LQKENI. Between the trimmed V and J ends, which lost 2 bases and 3 bases, there was a span of 11 bases. Here the CDR3 DNA reads TGTGCCAGCTCACCAGTGGGACCCAGCTATAATTCACCCCTCCACTTT. It encodes CASSPVGPSYNSPLHF.

V gene TRBV3-1 (or the pseudogene TRBV3-2) combines with J gene TRBJ2-5; 8 bases line up with TRBD1. CDR1 is LGHDT, CDR2 YNNKEL, per germline (reference sequence). The junction had 4 bases not matched to a gene; V was cut back by 3 bases and J by 4 bases. This CDR3 comprises 14 residues. CDR3 protein: CASSHRGPGETQYF. The CDR3 DNA reads as TGTGCCAGCAGCCACAGGGGGCCTGGAGAGACCCAGTACTTC.

This chain links TRBV19 with TRBJ1-5, with D unclear. The germline gives CDR1 LNHDA, CDR2 SQIVND (reference sequence). Trimming removed 7 bases at V and 3 bases at J, with 10 bases between. The length of the CDR3 is 13 residues. This CDR3 is CASNRTPNQPQHF. The CDR3 DNA reads TGTGCCAGTAATAGGACTCCCAATCAGCCCCAGCATTTT.

This clone was detected only once. This chain uses TRBV25-1 with TRBJ1-4; possible D gene TRBD1, 6 bases. Germline V gene lookup returns CDR1 MGHDK and CDR2 SYGVNS. The CDR3 is 14 residues long. Trimming took 2 bases from V and 6 from J, leaving 10 bases between them. The CDR3 sequence is CASSEGQIYEKLFF. The CDR3 DNA follows: TGTGCCAGCAGTGAAGGACAGATTTATGAAAAACTGTTTTTT.

The CDR3 bases are TGTGCCAGCAGCCCCTCCAGGGGGCCCATTGAAGCTTTCTTT. It encodes CASSPSRGPIEAFF. The chain uses TRBV6-5 and TRBJ1-1; TRBD1 aligns across 8 bases. V trimming: 6 bases; J trimming: 7 bases; junction bases outside the gene matches: 10. This CDR3 is built from 14 residues. In germline, CDR1 is MNHEY, CDR2 SVGAGI.

The genes are TRBV19 and TRBJ1-2; the D gene is possibly TRBD1 (5 bases). Germline lookup yields CDR1 LNHDA and CDR2 SQIVND (reference sequence). The V and J ends lost 2 bases and 7 bases respectively, with 8 bases between them. This CDR3 spans 12 amino acids. CDR3 DNA sequence: TGTGCCAGTAGTATAAGGGACCGTGGCTACACCTTC. As protein: CASSIRDRGYTF.

The chain employs TRBV5-1 and TRBJ1-5; 8 nucleotides align to TRBD1. The ends lost 0 bases at V and 1 base at J; junction bases unmatched: 0. CDR3 length: 15 residues. Germline V gene data show CDR1 as SGHRS and CDR2 as YFSETQ. The chain's CDR3 is CASSLGDRSNQPQHF. CDR3 in DNA: TGCGCCAGCAGCTTGGGGGACAGGAGCAATCAGCCCCAGCATTTT. The entire variable domain, with the rest obtained from reference TRBV5-1 and TRBJ1-5, is as follows: KAGVTQTPRYLIKTRGQQVTLSCSPISGHRSVSWYQQTPGQGLQFLFEYFSETQRNKGNFPGRFSGRQFSNSRSEMNVSTLELGDSALYLCASSLGDRSNQPQHFGDGTRLSIL.

CDR3 region: CASSKQRGTQYF. The CDR3 DNA reads TGCGCCAGCTCCAAACAGCGGGGGACCCAGTACTTC. The chain combines TRBV10-1 with TRBJ2-5, with 7 positions matching TRBD2. In germline, CDR1 is WNHNN, CDR2 SYGVQD (reference sequence). V was pared by 8 bases and J by 7 bases, with 7 bases of the junction left unmatched. CDR3 length equals 12 residues.

V is TRBV11-2 and J is TRBJ2-2, with 10 bases fitting TRBD2. The CDR3 is 14 residues long. The germline gives CDR1 SGHAT, CDR2 FQNNGV. V lost 5 bases to trimming and J lost 4 bases; unmatched junction nucleotides: 1. The CDR3 loop reads CASSRLAGTGELFF. The CDR3 bases are TGTGCCAGCAGCCGACTAGCGGGCACCGGGGAGCTGTTTTTT.

This chain links TRBV7-3 with TRBJ1-1; no reliable D call. Trimming removed 0 bases from V and 2 bases from J, with 7 bases in between. Per germline, CDR1 SGHTA and CDR2 FQGTGA. This CDR3 has 14 amino acids. CDR3 sequence (DNA): TGTGCCAGCAGCTTAACCGGAAAAAACACTGAAGCTTTCTTT. Encoded protein: CASSLTGKNTEAFF.

The genes are TRBV5-1 and TRBJ2-2; 10 positions match TRBD1. The CDR3 is 18 residues long. Germline V gene lookup returns CDR1 SGHRS and CDR2 YFSETQ. Trimming cost V 1 base and J 7 bases; bases outside gene matches: 13. The CDR3 region is CASSLPVQGQGRGGELFF. DNA of the CDR3: TGCGCCAGCAGCTTGCCGGTTCAGGGACAGGGGAGAGGCGGGGAGCTGTTTTTT. The full variable domain, its missing parts supplied by reference TRBV5-1 and TRBJ2-2, is KAGVTQTPRYLIKTRGQQVTLSCSPISGHRSVSWYQQTPGQGLQFLFEYFSETQRNKGNFPGRFSGRQFSNSRSEMNVSTLELGDSALYLCASSLPVQGQGRGGELFFGEGSRLTVL.

This clone showed up just a few times. The same CDR3 is also encoded by other DNA sequences in this sample. This chain joins TRBV6-5 and TRBJ2-2; D unclear. This CDR3 is built from 16 residues. Trimming took off 2 bases at V and 4 bases at J, with 14 bases between the two ends. Germline-derived CDR1 and CDR2 are MNHEY and SVGAGI. CDR3 region: CASSYELRYATGELFF. The CDR3 DNA is TGTGCCAGCAGTTACGAGTTGCGCTACGCCACCGGGGAGCTGTTTTTT.

Only one count was recorded for this clone. This chain joins TRBV11-2 and TRBJ1-1, with unresolved D. Germline loops: CDR1 SGHAT, CDR2 FQNNGV. V was pared by 5 bases and J by 1 base, with 14 bases between. The CDR3 totals 15 residues. Here the CDR3 reads CASSLFLVGNTEAFF. The CDR3 nucleotides read TGTGCCAGCAGCCTCTTTCTAGTGGGGAACACTGAAGCTTTCTTT.

The chain employs TRBV4-1 and TRBJ1-1; D is possibly TRBD1 (5 bases). Trimming pared 1 base from V and 6 bases from J, leaving 18 bases between. The CDR3 covers 16 residues. From germline, CDR1 is MGHRA and CDR2 YSYEKL. Here the CDR3 DNA reads TGCGCCAGCAGCCAAGGCCGCTGGACAAGTAGTCCTGAAGCTTTCTTT. Encoded protein: CASSQGRWTSSPEAFF.